Listed below are T cell receptor beta chains from one sample, sequenced in a study of blood T cell repertoires in COVID-19. Here immunoSEQ multiplex PCR was the method, and the copy in TCRdb shows in-frame clones only, minus some. The sample holds roughly 150,000 clones, roughly 85% seen once. The sequencing input was peripheral blood. These receptors originate from a woman between 55 and 75 years old with COVID-19, enrolled during active disease. Each CDR3 is given without its conserved first and last residue. The order of the fields is J gene, V gene, CDR3 protein.

J gene: TRBJ1-5
V gene: TRBV5-1
CDR3 protein: ASSLTVGNQPQH

J gene: TRBJ2-1
V gene: TRBV5-1
CDR3 protein: ASSLVLAGDEQF

J gene: TRBJ2-5
V gene: TRBV2
CDR3 protein: ASSEVPVQTQY

J gene: TRBJ2-1
V gene: TRBV18
CDR3 protein: ASSPGQVLYNEQF

J gene: TRBJ1-1
V gene: TRBV12-3/TRBV12-4
CDR3 protein: ASSFSVNTEAF

J gene: TRBJ2-2
V gene: TRBV3-1/TRBV3-2
CDR3 protein: ASSQPLAAGELF

J gene: TRBJ2-1
V gene: TRBV11-1
CDR3 protein: ASSLLAGGDNEQF

J gene: TRBJ1-6
V gene: TRBV5-1
CDR3 protein: ASSLGVRTGPSSYNSPLH

J gene: TRBJ2-1
V gene: TRBV6-4
CDR3 protein: ASSSGRAGEQF

J gene: TRBJ1-6
V gene: TRBV5-4
CDR3 protein: ASSSTKGALAYNSPLH

J gene: TRBJ2-1
V gene: TRBV18
CDR3 protein: ASSLRQVYEQF

J gene: TRBJ1-2
V gene: TRBV5-1
CDR3 protein: ASSLSGQGAYGYT

J gene: TRBJ1-2
V gene: TRBV7-2
CDR3 protein: ASSLGSGTNYGYT

J gene: TRBJ2-5
V gene: TRBV11-3
CDR3 protein: ASSLRETETQY

J gene: TRBJ1-2
V gene: TRBV18
CDR3 protein: ASSPGESNYGYT

J gene: TRBJ2-2
V gene: TRBV5-1
CDR3 protein: ASSRTSTGELF

J gene: TRBJ1-5
V gene: TRBV19
CDR3 protein: ASSIVAGSNQPQH

J gene: TRBJ1-5
V gene: TRBV27
CDR3 protein: ASSLFGQPQH

J gene: TRBJ1-1
V gene: TRBV7-9
CDR3 protein: ASSSAGVMITEAF

J gene: TRBJ1-4
V gene: TRBV9
CDR3 protein: ASSAIQGGNEKLF

J gene: TRBJ1-2
V gene: TRBV30
CDR3 protein: AWSVLETGDYGYT

J gene: TRBJ1-2
V gene: TRBV6-1
CDR3 protein: ASSVGTGVPNYGYT

J gene: TRBJ1-1
V gene: TRBV5-1
CDR3 protein: ASSLGQGPNTEAF

J gene: TRBJ2-2
V gene: TRBV5-6
CDR3 protein: ASSPRPGYTGELF

J gene: TRBJ1-2
V gene: TRBV4-2
CDR3 protein: ASSQDLARGGYT

J gene: TRBJ2-2
V gene: TRBV5-4
CDR3 protein: ASSFLVRDRVPGELF

J gene: TRBJ1-2
V gene: TRBV29-1
CDR3 protein: SVTNRGGYGYT

J gene: TRBJ2-5
V gene: TRBV2
CDR3 protein: ASSSSGGAETQY

J gene: TRBJ1-2
V gene: TRBV10-3
CDR3 protein: AISESSGNYGYT

J gene: TRBJ1-1
V gene: TRBV3-1/TRBV3-2
CDR3 protein: ASSQEEGSTEAF

J gene: TRBJ1-1
V gene: TRBV10-3
CDR3 protein: AISNRGSFTEAF

J gene: TRBJ2-1
V gene: TRBV29-1
CDR3 protein: SADRGNEQF

J gene: TRBJ1-1
V gene: TRBV3-1/TRBV3-2
CDR3 protein: ASSQGQIEAF

J gene: TRBJ1-5
V gene: TRBV7-9
CDR3 protein: ASSPTGSNQPQH

J gene: TRBJ2-5
V gene: TRBV18
CDR3 protein: ASSPPKGVETQY

J gene: TRBJ2-1
V gene: TRBV6-5
CDR3 protein: ASTPNPGNYEQF

J gene: TRBJ1-2
V gene: TRBV29-1
CDR3 protein: SVDGGQGIGYGYT

J gene: TRBJ1-4
V gene: TRBV5-1
CDR3 protein: ASSQQTGGNEKLF

J gene: TRBJ1-5
V gene: TRBV3-1/TRBV3-2
CDR3 protein: ASSQAKGAGNQPQH

J gene: TRBJ1-2
V gene: TRBV15
CDR3 protein: ATSRDREANYGYT

J gene: TRBJ2-1
V gene: TRBV9
CDR3 protein: ASSPRGRENEQF

J gene: TRBJ1-4
V gene: TRBV28
CDR3 protein: ATTGGLEKLF

J gene: TRBJ1-4
V gene: TRBV11-2
CDR3 protein: ASSLDGTSTEKLF

J gene: TRBJ1-2
V gene: TRBV5-4
CDR3 protein: ASSSTGTYGYT

J gene: TRBJ1-5
V gene: TRBV6-2/TRBV6-3
CDR3 protein: ASSPKGPLNQPQH

J gene: TRBJ2-7
V gene: TRBV7-6
CDR3 protein: ASSLLAATGGSGEQY

J gene: TRBJ1-1
V gene: TRBV10-1
CDR3 protein: ASRGPSTEAF

J gene: TRBJ1-3
V gene: TRBV7-9
CDR3 protein: ASSLAQPGTGNTIY

J gene: TRBJ1-6
V gene: TRBV18
CDR3 protein: ASSPQGTTGSPLH

J gene: TRBJ2-1
V gene: TRBV27
CDR3 protein: ASSLRGSYNEQF

J gene: TRBJ2-2
V gene: TRBV9
CDR3 protein: ASSPTGLDGSGELF

J gene: TRBJ2-3
V gene: TRBV29-1
CDR3 protein: SVATRGSFTDTQY

J gene: TRBJ2-1
V gene: TRBV3-1/TRBV3-2
CDR3 protein: ASSQGTRTNSYNEQF

J gene: TRBJ2-2
V gene: TRBV6-5
CDR3 protein: ASSSPVLGGGELF

J gene: TRBJ1-6
V gene: TRBV7-6
CDR3 protein: ASSFTGSSYNSPLH

J gene: TRBJ2-1
V gene: TRBV11-2
CDR3 protein: ASSLLGSEQF

J gene: TRBJ1-1
V gene: TRBV24-1
CDR3 protein: ATSDRRSQAF

J gene: TRBJ1-1
V gene: TRBV7-3
CDR3 protein: ASSLVGGRSEAF

J gene: TRBJ1-1
V gene: TRBV19
CDR3 protein: ASSADRGNTEAF